This T cell receptor beta chain was documented in a study of graft-versus-host responses after intestinal transplantation. Across the whole study: Every one of the recipients received anti-thymocyte globulin induction and afterwards took tacrolimus and steroids for roughly three years.

On this clone: What it binds is unknown.

Points from the study as a whole: When patients had graft-donor T cell macrochimerism, their allografts held high graft-versus-host to host-versus-graft clonal ratios. GvH clones turned up in recipient marrow; some had shown up first in ileum or blood.

Sequenced by immunoSEQ multiplex PCR; TCRdb stores in-frame clones only, minus some. The table shows over 100,000 clones, with approximately 92% occurring only once. The germline CDR1 and CDR2 sequences are SGHRS and YFSETQ. With 1 base removed from V and 2 bases from J, the gap between germline ends came to 12 bases. CDR3 length: 15 amino acids. The receptor was isolated from a human donor who was the organ donor for an intestinal transplant. The genes are TRBV5-1 and TRBJ1-1; tentatively, D is TRBD1 (6 bases). The sequencing here drew on unstimulated CD4+ T cells sorted from spleen or lymph node cells, taken before transplant. CDR3 protein: CASSLHRQENTEAFF. CDR3 DNA: TGCGCCAGCAGCTTGCACAGACAGGAAAACACTGAAGCTTTCTTT.